Each of the 15 T cell receptor beta chains below was sequenced from the same sample in a study of CD8 T cells in Susac syndrome. Reverse transcription used roughly 0.45 to 1 ug RNA and random hexamers. Using its own MiXCR run on the immunoSEQ multiplex PCR reads, TCRdb lists one record per CDR3 protein. The table shows 100,000 to 150,000 distinct CDR3 sequences, with about 93% occurring only once. Sequencing used CD4+ T cells from PBMCs. These receptors were obtained from a human donor in good health.

This clonotype was counted once. V usage is TRBV7-2 and J usage is TRBJ2-1; D is perhaps TRBD1 (5 bases). From germline, CDR1 is SGHTA and CDR2 FQGNSA. The V gene lost 1 base and the J gene lost 9 bases, with 10 bases spanning the gap. CDR3 length: 13 amino acids. CDR3 nucleotide sequence: TGTGCCAGCAGCTTAGAGTGGACAACTGAGCAGTTCTTC. This codes for CASSLEWTTEQFF.

The table lists this clonotype with a few counts. This chain uses TRBV19 with TRBJ2-1; tentative D call: TRBD1 (6 bases). In germline, CDR1 is LNHDA, CDR2 SQIVND (reference sequence). The CDR3 contains 12 residues. V was trimmed by 5 bases and J by 8 bases, leaving 10 bases between them. The CDR3 DNA reads TGTGCCAGTAGTCTACAGGGCTATGAGCAGTTCTTC. This gives the protein CASSLQGYEQFF.

This chain uses TRBV29-1 with TRBJ1-1; D is unresolved. The germline V and J ends were trimmed by 3 bases and 2 bases, with 16 bases remaining between them. Germline V gene data show CDR1 as SQVTM and CDR2 as ANQGSEA. The CDR3 extends over 15 amino acids. The CDR3 loop is CSVELGRRVNTEAFF. Here the CDR3 DNA reads TGCAGCGTTGAGCTGGGGAGAAGGGTTAACACTGAAGCTTTCTTT.

The genes are TRBV20-1 and TRBJ2-7; TRBD2 agrees at 13 bases. The CDR3 has 15 residues. The germline V gene encodes CDR1 DFQATT and CDR2 SNEGSKA (reference sequence). V lost 6 bases and J lost 5; bases outside the gene matches: 10. The CDR3 sequence: CSAEGLLAGGDEQYF. The CDR3 DNA reads as TGCAGTGCCGAAGGTCTACTAGCGGGAGGGGACGAGCAGTACTTC.

The rearrangement joins TRBV11-2 to TRBJ1-1, with 7 bases that match TRBD1. Per the germline V gene, CDR1 is SGHAT and CDR2 is FQNNGV. This CDR3 contains 14 residues. V shed 5 bases, J shed 1 base, and the junction held 4 bases outside the gene matches. DNA for the CDR3: TGTGCCAGCAGCAGGGACAGAGAGAACACTGAAGCTTTCTTT. As protein: CASSRDRENTEAFF.

V is TRBV27 and J is TRBJ2-1, with D tentatively TRBD1 or TRBD2 (5 bases each). V was pared by 3 bases and J by 8 bases, with 14 bases between. Germline V CDR1 and CDR2: MNHEY, SMNVEV (reference sequence). The CDR3 consists of 14 residues. CDR3 nucleotide sequence: TGTGCCAGCAGTTTTGGGGGAGTCGTCGATGAGCAGTTCTTC. This gives the protein CASSFGGVVDEQFF.

CDR3 residues: CSASLFNYEQYF. CDR3 DNA: TGCAGTGCTAGTCTTTTTAACTACGAGCAGTACTTC. The chain employs TRBV20-1 and TRBJ2-7; D uncertain. The CDR3 has 12 residues. V lost 3 bases and J lost 3, with 9 bases in between. Germline loops: CDR1 DFQATT, CDR2 SNEGSKA (reference sequence).

This chain connects TRBV24-1 to TRBJ1-1, with D possibly TRBD1 on 5 matching bases. The germline CDR1 and CDR2 sequences are KGHDR and SFDVKD. With 4 bases removed from V and 0 bases from J, the gap between germline ends came to 20 bases. The CDR3 is made up of 18 amino acids. CDR3 nucleotide sequence: TGTGCCACCAGTGACCCAGTCCCCGAGGCCAGGGTGAACACTGAAGCTTTCTTT. Amino acid sequence: CATSDPVPEARVNTEAFF.

In its sample, this clonotype was seen once. CDR3 nucleotide sequence: TGTGCCAGCAGCCTATACACTGAAGCTTTCTTT. Its translation is CASSLYTEAFF. The rearrangement links TRBV7-2 to TRBJ1-1; D gene unclear. CDR1 SGHTA and CDR2 FQGNSA come from the germline V gene. This CDR3 spans 11 amino acids. Trimming cost V 5 bases and J 3 bases, with 4 bases left between them. Using reference TRBV7-2 and TRBJ1-1 for the parts outside the CDR3, the full variable domain is GAGVSQSPSNKVTEKGKDVELRCDPISGHTALYWYRQSLGQGLEFLIYFQGNSAPDKSGLPSDRFSAERTGGSVSTLTIQRTQQEDSAVYLCASSLYTEAFFGQGTRLTVV.

This clonotype was detected only once. The chain combines TRBV28 with TRBJ1-6; D is undetermined. The CDR3 sequence is 16 residues long. Trimming took 6 bases from V and 6 from J, leaving 18 bases between them. Germline V gene data show CDR1 as MDHEN and CDR2 as SYDVKM. CDR3 loop: CASSPLGSTSNSPLHF. CDR3 nucleotides: TGTGCCAGCAGCCCCCTTGGGTCTACTTCTAATTCACCCCTCCACTTT.

The rearrangement joins TRBV4-1 to TRBJ1-1; 9 nucleotides align to TRBD1. V gave up 6 bases and J gave up 2 bases; unmatched junction bases: 13. The CDR3 is 17 residues long. Germline lookup yields CDR1 MGHRA and CDR2 YSYEKL. In DNA, the CDR3 is TGCGCCAGCAGGGAGGGGACAGGGAAAGATAAAAACACTGAAGCTTTCTTT. Its translation is CASREGTGKDKNTEAFF.

This clonotype was detected a few times. DNA for the CDR3: TGTGCCAGCAGCCCGAGGTGGAGCTCTGGAAACACCATATATTTT. Translating it yields CASSPRWSSGNTIYF. V usage is TRBV3-1 and J usage is TRBJ1-3; no definite D call. The germline V gene has CDR1 LGHDT and CDR2 YNNKEL (reference sequence). This CDR3 has 15 residues. Trimming took off 4 bases at V and 0 bases at J, with 10 bases between the two ends.

CDR3: CSVDSGSALGTQYF. CDR3 in DNA: TGCAGCGTTGACTCGGGCAGCGCCTTGGGGACCCAGTACTTC. The chain employs TRBV29-1 and TRBJ2-5, with D unclear. The CDR3 extends over 14 amino acids. The germline V gene encodes CDR1 SQVTM and CDR2 ANQGSEA. Trimming left V 3 bases short and J 7 bases short, with 18 bases between.

V gene TRBV19 combines with J gene TRBJ2-5, with D possibly being TRBD1 (6 bases). Trimming cost V 4 bases and J 5 bases, with 11 bases left between them. CDR3 size: 13 residues. Germline V CDR1 and CDR2: LNHDA, SQIVND (reference sequence). CDR3 residues: CASSTGGWETQYF. The CDR3 DNA follows: TGTGCCAGTAGTACTGGGGGCTGGGAGACCCAGTACTTC.

The genes are TRBV28 and TRBJ2-1; the match to TRBD2 covers 9 bases. The CDR3 is 15 residues long. J gave up 5 bases and V 3 bases, and 5 bases lay outside the gene matches. CDR1 is MDHEN, CDR2 SYDVKM, per germline. CDR3 region: CASSFGLAGNNEQFF. The CDR3 DNA reads as TGTGCCAGCAGTTTCGGGCTAGCGGGAAACAATGAGCAGTTCTTC. Based on the CDR3 plus reference TRBV28 and TRBJ2-1, the full variable domain is DVKVTQSSRYLVKRTGEKVFLECVQDMDHENMFWYRQDPGLGLRLIYFSYDVKMKEKGDIPEGYSVSREKKERFSLILESASTNQTSMYLCASSFGLAGNNEQFFGPGTRLTVL.